The 17 T cell receptor beta chains below were found in one sample sequenced in a study of CD8+ T cells in alopecia areata. Extracted RNA was reverse transcribed, and the resulting cDNA served as sequencing template. Some clones are missing from TCRdb's copy, which holds only in-frame ones; the method was immunoSEQ multiplex PCR. The data contain 150,000 to 200,000 clones, 60% of them singletons. Stated treatment: oral pan-JAK inhibitor, 5-10 mg twice daily. This specimen was CD4+ T cells sorted from blood, taken at week 24, from a patient treated with tofacitinib. The source is a human donor with alopecia areata.

The gene calls are TRBV4-3 and TRBJ2-3, with 8 nucleotides matching TRBD2. Germline-derived CDR1 and CDR2 are LGHNA and YSLEER. V trimming: 0 bases; J trimming: 4 bases; junction bases outside the gene matches: 6. The CDR3 loop spans 16 amino acids. The CDR3 spells CASSQEGTGGPDTQYF. CDR3 nucleotides: TGCGCCAGCAGCCAAGAAGGGACGGGGGGGCCAGATACGCAGTATTTT.

The chain employs TRBV2 and TRBJ1-5, with D maybe TRBD1 (5 bases). V was shortened by 8 bases and J by 0 bases, with 14 bases between the two germline ends. CDR1 is SNHLY and CDR2 is FYNNEI in the germline V gene. The length of the CDR3 is 15 residues. The chain's CDR3 is CASWRQPYSNQPQHF. In DNA form, the CDR3 reads TGTGCCAGCTGGCGACAGCCCTATAGCAATCAGCCCCAGCATTTT.

V and J are TRBV23-1 and TRBJ2-2; D is undetermined. Being an ORF, TRBV23-1 has a function that is uncertain. The CDR3 has 17 amino acids. Trimming pared 3 bases from V and 5 bases from J, leaving 19 bases between. The DNA for the CDR3 is TGCGCCAGCAGTCACCCTTCGCCCCGGCCGTCGACCGGGGAGCTGTTTTTT. As protein: CASSHPSPRPSTGELFF.

Here the CDR3 reads CASITRTGMLAEAFF. The CDR3 coding sequence is TGTGCCAGCATAACCAGGACAGGGATGTTGGCTGAAGCTTTCTTT. The rearrangement uses TRBV27 and TRBJ1-1, with TRBD1 matching 8 bases. With V trimmed by 7 bases and J by 6 bases, 13 bases remained unmatched. Germline CDR1 reads MNHEY; CDR2 reads SMNVEV (reference sequence). The CDR3 loop spans 15 amino acids.

This clone has more than one count but fewer than ten. The V call is TRBV5-4, the J call TRBJ1-2, with D maybe TRBD1 (5 bases). Germline V gene lookup returns CDR1 SGHNT and CDR2 YYREEE (reference sequence). This CDR3 has 14 amino acids. Trimming cost V 4 bases and J 4 bases, with 14 bases left between them. Here the CDR3 reads CASSRGSEPYGYTF. The CDR3 nucleotides read TGTGCCAGCAGCCGGGGCAGCGAGCCCTATGGCTACACCTTC.

This clone was detected only a few times. V and J are TRBV29-1 and TRBJ2-1; possibly TRBD2 for D (6 bases). The CDR3 is 16 amino acids. The germline gives CDR1 SQVTM, CDR2 ANQGSEA. Trimming pared 4 bases from V and 3 bases from J, leaving 19 bases between. CDR3 protein: CSVVDLSARGYNEQFF. The CDR3 DNA sequence: TGCAGCGTTGTGGATCTATCAGCGCGGGGCTACAATGAGCAGTTCTTC.

The chain has TRBV5-1 and TRBJ2-5, with TRBD1 as a possible D gene (5 bases). CDR3 length: 15 residues. V shed 4 bases and J shed 0 bases, with 13 bases lying between them. The germline V gene has CDR1 SGHRS and CDR2 YFSETQ. The CDR3 sequence: CASSPIQEYQETQYF. The CDR3 DNA is TGCGCCAGCAGCCCGATACAGGAGTACCAAGAGACCCAGTACTTC. Looking up the rest from reference TRBV5-1 and TRBJ2-5 gives the full variable domain: KAGVTQTPRYLIKTRGQQVTLSCSPISGHRSVSWYQQTPGQGLQFLFEYFSETQRNKGNFPGRFSGRQFSNSRSEMNVSTLELGDSALYLCASSPIQEYQETQYFGPGTRLLVL.

This clone turned up a few times. The CDR3 loop is CASSSLRGGSDTQYF. The CDR3 nucleotides read TGTGCCAGCAGCTCCCTCCGAGGTGGCTCAGATACGCAGTATTTT. The chain combines TRBV7-3 with TRBJ2-3; no reliable D call. Trimming removed 4 bases at V and 4 bases at J, with 15 bases between. Germline V gene data show CDR1 as SGHTA and CDR2 as FQGTGA. The CDR3 is 15 residues long.

This clone was seen just once. The CDR3 reads CASSYDREGTDTQYF. The CDR3 DNA follows: TGTGCCAGCAGTTACGACAGGGAGGGCACAGATACGCAGTATTTT. The gene calls are TRBV6-5 and TRBJ2-3; tentatively, D is TRBD1 (7 bases). CDR1 is MNHEY, CDR2 SVGAGI, per germline. The V end lost 2 bases, the J end lost 1 base, and 10 bases lay between the germline ends. CDR3 length: 15 residues.

V usage is TRBV19 and J usage is TRBJ1-1; D not certain. This CDR3 is 13 amino acids long. Germline assignment: CDR1 LNHDA and CDR2 SQIVND (reference sequence). V shed 6 bases and J shed 2 bases, with 10 bases lying between them. The CDR3 sequence: CASRRTFNTEAFF. Here the CDR3 DNA reads TGTGCCAGTAGGCGGACCTTTAACACTGAAGCTTTCTTT.

This chain links TRBV10-3 with TRBJ2-1; TRBD2 might be the D (6 bases). Trimming stripped 6 bases from V and 0 bases from J, with 15 bases between. Germline CDR1 is ENHRY and CDR2 is SYGVKD. The CDR3 is 16 amino acids. CDR3 protein: CAISPSGSSSYNEQFF. Written as DNA, the CDR3 is TGTGCCATCAGCCCAAGCGGGTCGAGCTCCTACAATGAGCAGTTCTTC.

This clone came up a few times. The V call is TRBV28, the J call TRBJ1-1, with TRBD1 matching over 8 bases. Germline V gene lookup returns CDR1 MDHEN and CDR2 SYDVKM. The CDR3 contains 15 residues. V lost 5 bases, J lost 3 bases, and 8 bases stayed unmatched. CDR3 sequence (DNA): TGTGCCAGCAGTGGGGGACAGGCCCTTTACACTGAAGCTTTCTTT. Translating it yields CASSGGQALYTEAFF.

V is TRBV4-3 and J is TRBJ1-3; D is undetermined. CDR1 is LGHNA, CDR2 YSLEER, per germline. The CDR3 totals 15 residues. Trimming pared 4 bases from V and 4 bases from J, leaving 14 bases between. As DNA, the CDR3 is TGCGCCAGCAGCCTTACCGCAACATCAGGAAACACCATATATTTT. It yields the protein CASSLTATSGNTIYF.

In its sample, this clone was seen a few times. This rearrangement joins TRBV4-1 to TRBJ1-1; no reliable D call. V dropped 0 bases and J dropped 5 bases, with 7 bases sitting between them. The CDR3 runs to 13 residues. Germline-derived CDR1 and CDR2 are MGHRA and YSYEKL. The CDR3 sequence: CASSQDIGTEAFF. The CDR3 DNA reads TGCGCCAGCAGCCAAGATATTGGGACTGAAGCTTTCTTT.

This clone was seen more than once but under ten times. This sequence joins TRBV7-8 and TRBJ2-5; 12 bases agree with TRBD2. V gave up 8 bases and J gave up 9 bases; unmatched junction bases: 13. This CDR3 has 15 residues. Germline V lookup: CDR1 SGHVS, CDR2 FQNEAQ. The DNA for the CDR3 is TGTGCCAGCGTTAAGGGGACTAGCGGGCGGGGGCCCCAGTACTTC. Its translation is CASVKGTSGRGPQYF.

J is TRBJ2-5 and V is TRBV5-1; D assignment may be TRBD1 or TRBD2 (5 bases each). V lost 4 bases to trimming and J lost 0 bases, with 13 bases between them. CDR3 size: 15 residues. Germline CDR1 is SGHRS and CDR2 is YFSETQ. The CDR3 protein is CASSVTTGHQETQYF. CDR3 coding DNA: TGCGCCAGCAGCGTGACTACAGGCCACCAAGAGACCCAGTACTTC.

This sequence joins TRBV7-2 and TRBJ2-2; 8 nucleotides agree with TRBD1. Germline loops: CDR1 SGHTA, CDR2 FQGNSA. V trimming: 5 bases; J trimming: 3 bases; junction bases outside the gene matches: 5. This CDR3 is 15 amino acids long. CDR3 in amino acids: CASSRTGGHTGELFF. CDR3 coding DNA: TGTGCCAGCAGCCGTACAGGGGGACACACCGGGGAGCTGTTTTTT. Together with reference TRBV7-2 and TRBJ2-2, the CDR3 gives the full variable domain: GAGVSQSPSNKVTEKGKDVELRCDPISGHTALYWYRQSLGQGLEFLIYFQGNSAPDKSGLPSDRFSAERTGGSVSTLTIQRTQQEDSAVYLCASSRTGGHTGELFFGEGSRLTVL.